This TCR beta chain was found in a study of T-cell reconstitution after alpha-beta-depleted transplantation in children. Researchers prepared the TCRbeta library using unique molecular identifiers, the study reports. TCRdb re-analysed the PCR reads in MiXCR, keeping a single row per CDR3 protein. The table records 450,000 to 600,000 distinct CDR3 sequences, approximately 20% of them present only once. This CDR3 contains 13 residues. Germline CDR1 and CDR2: KGHSH and LQKENI. Trimming took off 3 bases at V and 2 bases at J, with 8 bases between the two ends. This chain uses TRBV18 with TRBJ2-7; D ambiguous. The material sequenced was PBMCs from the stem cell graft donor, taken from the stem cell graft. This clonotype was sampled from a human donor who donated a stem cell graft to a child with acute lymphoblastic leukemia. This chain's CDR3 is CASSPSHTYEQYF. CDR3 coding DNA: TGTGCCAGCTCACCCAGCCACACCTACGAGCAGTACTTC.